Listed below are T cell receptor beta chains from one sample, sequenced in a study of T cell responses to AZD1222 COVID-19 vaccine. The repertoire was sequenced with immunoSEQ multiplex PCR; TCRdb's copy has only in-frame clones and lacks some. The sample records 100,000 to 150,000 clones, about nine tenths being singletons. Sequenced here: peripheral blood, sampled on day 0 of AZD1222 vaccination. The receptor source for this set is an adult in good health. CDR3s include the opening cysteine and the closing phenylalanine or tryptophan. A D gene is named only where the DNA matches it firmly. Clone sizes are given selectively: once, few, many, or a class where the clone is expanded.

.	TRBV4-1	TRBD2	TRBJ2-3	CASSQGWASGSEGDTQYF	TGCGCCAGCAGCCAAGGGTGGGCTAGCGGGAGTGAGGGAGATACGCAGTATTTT
.	TRBV29-1	.	TRBJ2-2	CSVGGLVSGELFF	TGCAGCGTTGGGGGTTTGGTTTCCGGGGAGCTGTTTTTT
.	TRBV12-3/TRBV12-4	.	TRBJ1-2	CASSRRIYGYTF	TGTGCCAGTTCACGGCGGATCTATGGCTACACCTTC
.	TRBV5-8	.	TRBJ1-2	CASSLGGSSYGYTF	TGTGCCAGCAGCTTGGGAGGCTCCTCATATGGCTACACCTTC
.	TRBV7-2	.	TRBJ2-5	CASSPQARETQYF	TGTGCCAGCAGTCCTCAGGCGCGAGAGACCCAGTACTTC
.	TRBV6-5	.	TRBJ1-1	CASRSWDTEAFF	TGTGCCAGCAGGTCTTGGGACACTGAAGCTTTCTTT
.	TRBV6-5	TRBD1	TRBJ1-1	CASSTQGAGTEAFF	TGTGCCAGCAGTACCCAGGGGGCGGGCACTGAAGCTTTCTTT
.	TRBV6-5	.	TRBJ1-6	CASRGSLLYSPLHF	TGTGCCAGCAGGGGTTCCCTTCTTTATTCACCCCTCCACTTT
.	TRBV7-8	.	TRBJ2-7	CASSRAVWAPMEQYF	TGTGCCAGCAGCCGAGCTGTCTGGGCGCCTATGGAGCAGTACTTC
.	TRBV4-3	.	TRBJ1-6	CASSQGQLGGGLSPLHF	TGCGCCAGCAGCCAAGGTCAATTAGGGGGGGGACTTTCACCCCTCCACTTT
.	TRBV9	.	TRBJ2-6	CASSAAILSGANVLTF	TGTGCCAGCAGCGCCGCTATCCTCTCTGGGGCCAACGTCCTGACTTTC
once	TRBV28	.	TRBJ2-1	CASTPDSYNEQFF	TGTGCCAGTACTCCGGACAGCTACAATGAGCAGTTCTTC
.	TRBV19	.	TRBJ1-2	CASRGLSYGYTF	TGTGCCAGCCGCGGACTCAGCTATGGCTACACCTTC
.	TRBV27	.	TRBJ1-2	CASRAFYGYTF	TGTGCCAGCCGGGCGTTCTATGGCTACACCTTC
.	TRBV12-3/TRBV12-4	.	TRBJ1-2	CASSLTDNYGYTF	TGTGCCAGCAGTTTGACGGATAACTATGGCTACACCTTC
.	TRBV5-1	TRBD1	TRBJ2-3	CASSLGTGLGDTQYF	TGCGCCAGCAGCTTAGGGACAGGGTTGGGAGATACGCAGTATTTT
.	TRBV9	.	TRBJ1-1	CASTPGGGTLMNTEAFF	TGTGCCAGCACCCCCGGAGGGGGGACCTTAATGAACACTGAAGCTTTCTTT